This TCR beta chain was found in a study of blood T cell dynamics during melanoma immunotherapy. Study-level information: Metastatic melanoma patients received first-line pembrolizumab or nivolumab plus ipilimumab.

The table came from immunoSEQ multiplex PCR; TCRdb's copy has only in-frame clones and leaves some out. This sample has over 10,000 clones, with about 91% found just once. On this clone itself: The antigen is unknown.

Time point indicated: pre-treatment baseline. Disease control meant complete response, partial response or stable disease at 12 weeks. Patients had no prior systemic cancer treatment, immunosuppressants or other active cancers. General study findings and limits: Among sorted CD8+ subsets, immune-effector cells had the highest clonality and cell-free DNA similarity.

The sequencing used effector memory CD8+ T cells from blood, collected from a patient treated with checkpoint blockade. The TCR was taken from a human donor with melanoma.

The CDR3 spells CASSMNGRAYEQYF. DNA for the CDR3: TGTGCCAGTAGTATGAACGGGCGGGCCTACGAGCAGTACTTC. This chain uses TRBV19 with TRBJ2-7, with D possibly matching TRBD2 (5 bases). V was cut by 3 bases and J by 2 bases, with 11 bases left in between. The V gene's germline CDR1 is LNHDA and CDR2 SQIVND (reference sequence). This CDR3 is built from 14 residues.